These T cell receptor beta chains were read from a single sample in a study of T-cell memory formation after mild COVID-19. In TCRdb, the 5' RACE reads were re-called with MiXCR into one record per CDR3 protein. The table lists fewer than 250,000 distinct CDR3 sequences, roughly a tenth of them singletons. The source material was PBMCs or a T cell subset sorted from them (not recorded which). The origin of the receptors is a man between 18 and 35 years old who had mild COVID-19 (a few samples of this study predate the infection). Cell type and time point are not known. CDR3s include the opening cysteine and the closing phenylalanine or tryptophan. A D gene is named only where the DNA matches it firmly. For some rows the clone size is stated as once, few or many, or as a class when expanded; others skip it.

V: TRBV6-2/TRBV6-3
J: TRBJ2-4
size: few
D: -
CDR3: CASSLTRTVAKNIQYF
DNA: TGTGCCAGCAGTTTAACGCGGACAGTAGCCAAAAACATTCAGTACTTC

V: TRBV7-2
J: TRBJ1-5
size: few
D: -
CDR3: CASSLRRNQPQHF
DNA: TGTGCCAGCAGCTTAAGGCGTAATCAGCCCCAGCATTTT

V: TRBV20-1
J: TRBJ2-3
size: -
D: -
CDR3: CSARDSRGAADTQYF
DNA: TGCAGTGCTAGAGATTCTAGGGGCGCAGCAGATACGCAGTATTTT

V: TRBV7-9
J: TRBJ2-1
size: many
D: -
CDR3: CASSPRTRETVYNEQFF
DNA: TGTGCCAGCAGCCCCCGCACCAGGGAAACGGTTTACAATGAGCAGTTCTTC

V: TRBV3-1
J: TRBJ1-6
size: -
D: TRBD1
CDR3: CASSRQGRAPLHF
DNA: TGTGCCAGCAGCCGACAGGGAAGGGCACCCCTCCACTTT

V: TRBV9
J: TRBJ1-3
size: few
D: -
CDR3: CASGGRNTIYF
DNA: TGTGCCAGCGGTGGTCGAAACACCATATATTTT

V: TRBV5-1
J: TRBJ1-2
size: once
D: -
CDR3: CASSLNVGIYGYTF
DNA: TGCGCCAGCAGCTTGAATGTGGGTATCTATGGCTACACCTTC

V: TRBV7-2
J: TRBJ1-4
size: few
D: -
CDR3: CASSLLAQREKLFF
DNA: TGTGCCAGCAGCTTATTGGCCCAGCGGGAAAAACTGTTTTTT

V: TRBV5-1
J: TRBJ2-3
size: -
D: TRBD1
CDR3: CASTQTGTTDTQYF
DNA: TGCGCCAGCACCCAGACAGGGACCACAGATACGCAGTATTTT

V: TRBV6-6
J: TRBJ1-5
size: few
D: TRBD1
CDR3: CASSYGQGEDQPQHF
DNA: TGTGCCAGCAGTTACGGACAGGGGGAGGATCAGCCCCAGCATTTT

V: TRBV20-1
J: TRBJ1-1
size: few
D: -
CDR3: CSGQQGHTEAFF
DNA: TGCAGCGGACAGCAGGGGCACACTGAAGCTTTCTTT

V: TRBV6-1
J: TRBJ2-5
size: few
D: -
CDR3: CASSEVTATETQYF
DNA: TGTGCCAGCAGTGAAGTGACAGCGACTGAGACCCAGTACTTC

V: TRBV4-1
J: TRBJ2-3
size: many
D: -
CDR3: CASSLQTTSYNTDTQYF
DNA: TGCGCCAGCAGCCTCCAGACCACTTCGTATAATACAGATACGCAGTATTTT

V: TRBV5-1
J: TRBJ1-2
size: -
D: -
CDR3: CASSLRQAANYGYTF
DNA: TGCGCCAGCAGTCTCAGACAGGCTGCTAACTATGGCTACACCTTC

V: TRBV12-3/TRBV12-4
J: TRBJ1-2
size: few
D: -
CDR3: CASSLQGINYGYTF
DNA: TGTGCCAGCAGTCTTCAGGGAATTAACTATGGCTACACCTTC

V: TRBV3-1
J: TRBJ1-1
size: few
D: TRBD1
CDR3: CASSHQGVTEAFF
DNA: TGTGCCAGCAGCCACCAGGGGGTTACTGAAGCTTTCTTT

V: TRBV5-1
J: TRBJ2-1
size: -
D: TRBD2
CDR3: CASSLERGGLDEQFF
DNA: TGCGCCAGCAGCTTGGAGCGGGGGGGCCTCGATGAGCAGTTCTTC

V: TRBV19
J: TRBJ2-5
size: -
D: -
CDR3: CASSRTWEETQYF
DNA: TGTGCCAGTAGCAGGACGTGGGAGGAGACCCAGTACTTC

V: TRBV7-2
J: TRBJ2-3
size: many
D: TRBD2
CDR3: CASSRASGGVITDTQYF
DNA: TGTGCCAGCAGCCGAGCTAGCGGGGGGGTCATCACAGATACGCAGTATTTT

V: TRBV6-2/TRBV6-3
J: TRBJ2-7
size: -
D: TRBD1
CDR3: CASSLMGQGDHEQYF
DNA: TGTGCCAGCAGTTTGATGGGACAGGGGGACCACGAGCAGTACTTC

V: TRBV21-1
J: TRBJ2-2
size: -
D: -
CDR3: CASSKGRQNTGELFF
DNA: TGTGCCAGCAGCAAAGGGCGACAGAACACCGGGGAGCTGTTTTTT

V: TRBV18
J: TRBJ2-3
size: many
D: -
CDR3: CASSPPRGGADTQYF
DNA: TGTGCCAGCTCACCCCCACGGGGCGGAGCAGATACGCAGTATTTT

V: TRBV7-2
J: TRBJ2-6
size: many
D: TRBD2
CDR3: CASSLKGAGSGANVLTF
DNA: TGTGCCAGCAGCTTAAAGGGAGCGGGGTCTGGGGCCAACGTCCTGACTTTC

V: TRBV5-1
J: TRBJ1-5
size: -
D: -
CDR3: CASSLGVVEGPQHF
DNA: TGCGCCAGCAGCCTCGGAGTAGTGGAGGGGCCCCAGCATTTT

V: TRBV7-2
J: TRBJ2-3
size: few
D: TRBD2
CDR3: CASGTSGGGTDTQYF
DNA: TGTGCCAGCGGTACTAGCGGGGGGGGAACAGATACGCAGTATTTT

V: TRBV5-5
J: TRBJ2-3
size: -
D: TRBD2
CDR3: CASSFTRGEDTQYF
DNA: TGTGCCAGCAGCTTCACGCGGGGGGAGGATACGCAGTATTTT

V: TRBV9
J: TRBJ2-1
size: few
D: TRBD2
CDR3: CASSVVPGLAGGPIEQFF
DNA: TGTGCCAGCAGCGTAGTCCCGGGACTAGCGGGGGGCCCAATTGAGCAGTTCTTC

V: TRBV6-6
J: TRBJ1-2
size: many
D: -
CDR3: CASSRETGYTF
DNA: TGTGCCAGCAGCCGGGAGACCGGCTACACCTTC

V: TRBV5-1
J: TRBJ2-6
size: few
D: -
CDR3: CASSFGGVGANVLTF
DNA: TGCGCCAGCAGCTTCGGGGGCGTTGGGGCCAACGTCCTGACTTTC

V: TRBV3-1
J: TRBJ2-2
size: -
D: -
CDR3: CASSLKTGNAGELFF
DNA: TGTGCCAGCAGCCTAAAAACAGGGAACGCCGGGGAGCTGTTTTTT

V: TRBV7-2
J: TRBJ1-2
size: few
D: -
CDR3: CASTRITVGFYGYTF
DNA: TGTGCCAGTACTAGAATCACAGTGGGATTCTATGGCTACACCTTC

V: TRBV7-6
J: TRBJ2-1
size: -
D: -
CDR3: CASSLARSSYNEQFF
DNA: TGTGCCAGCAGCTTAGCGAGGAGCTCCTACAATGAGCAGTTCTTC

V: TRBV2
J: TRBJ1-3
size: -
D: -
CDR3: CASSPGRTISGNTIYF
DNA: TGTGCCAGCAGTCCGGGACGGACCATCTCTGGAAACACCATATATTTT

V: TRBV5-1
J: TRBJ2-2
size: -
D: -
CDR3: CASGQGLDTGELFF
DNA: TGCGCCAGCGGGCAGGGTCTCGACACCGGGGAGCTGTTTTTT

V: TRBV5-1
J: TRBJ1-1
size: -
D: -
CDR3: CASNDGGDTEAFF
DNA: TGCGCCAGCAACGATGGGGGGGACACTGAAGCTTTCTTT

V: TRBV7-9
J: TRBJ1-4
size: few
D: -
CDR3: CASSLGRSGEKLFF
DNA: TGTGCCAGCAGCTTGGGTCGCAGTGGGGAAAAACTGTTTTTT

V: TRBV12-3/TRBV12-4
J: TRBJ2-1
size: -
D: -
CDR3: CASRLTGIVQFF
DNA: TGTGCCAGCAGACTCACAGGGATCGTACAGTTCTTC

V: TRBV9
J: TRBJ2-4
size: -
D: -
CDR3: CASSVGPSLTKNIQYF
DNA: TGTGCCAGCAGCGTAGGTCCGTCCCTAACCAAAAACATTCAGTACTTC

V: TRBV7-9
J: TRBJ2-5
size: few
D: -
CDR3: CASSNGETQYF
DNA: TGTGCCAGTTCTAATGGGGAGACCCAGTACTTC

V: TRBV7-6
J: TRBJ2-3
size: -
D: -
CDR3: CASSSRSRTSTDTQYF
DNA: TGTGCCAGCAGCTCTAGGTCCCGAACTAGCACAGATACGCAGTATTTT

V: TRBV5-4
J: TRBJ2-2
size: -
D: -
CDR3: CASSSDYIGGELFF
DNA: TGTGCCAGCAGCTCTGACTATATCGGAGGGGAGCTGTTTTTT

V: TRBV20-1
J: TRBJ2-1
size: few
D: TRBD2
CDR3: CSARRTSGVANEQFF
DNA: TGCAGTGCTAGAAGGACTAGCGGGGTGGCCAATGAGCAGTTCTTC

V: TRBV5-1
J: TRBJ2-5
size: few
D: -
CDR3: CASSPGNLRETQYF
DNA: TGCGCCAGCAGCCCAGGAAACCTGCGGGAGACCCAGTACTTC

V: TRBV3-1
J: TRBJ2-3
size: few
D: -
CDR3: CASSPWDGGTDTQYF
DNA: TGTGCCAGCAGCCCTTGGGACGGGGGCACAGATACGCAGTATTTT

V: TRBV7-3
J: TRBJ1-1
size: few
D: -
CDR3: CASSLRGEDTEAFF
DNA: TGTGCCAGCAGCTTGAGGGGTGAGGACACTGAAGCTTTCTTT

V: TRBV5-1
J: TRBJ1-1
size: -
D: -
CDR3: CASSRVGQNTEAFF
DNA: TGCGCCAGCAGCAGGGTGGGACAGAACACTGAAGCTTTCTTT

V: TRBV20-1
J: TRBJ1-2
size: few
D: -
CDR3: CSGRANYGYTF
DNA: TGCAGTGGCCGGGCTAACTATGGCTACACCTTC

V: TRBV5-1
J: TRBJ1-1
size: few
D: -
CDR3: CASSSRPSSRNTEAFF
DNA: TGCGCCAGCAGCTCCAGGCCCTCTTCGAGGAACACTGAAGCTTTCTTT

V: TRBV7-9
J: TRBJ1-1
size: many
D: -
CDR3: CASSLGGREGSGAFF
DNA: TGTGCCAGCAGCTTAGGTGGCAGGGAAGGGAGCGGAGCTTTCTTT

V: TRBV7-2
J: TRBJ2-1
size: few
D: TRBD2
CDR3: CASSLSRGGIYEQFF
DNA: TGTGCCAGCAGCTTGAGTCGGGGGGGCATATATGAGCAGTTCTTC

V: TRBV10-3
J: TRBJ1-5
size: few
D: -
CDR3: CAITGGSNQPQHF
DNA: TGTGCCATCACGGGGGGTAGCAATCAGCCCCAGCATTTT

V: TRBV7-2
J: TRBJ2-3
size: -
D: -
CDR3: CASSPVGGRTDTQYF
DNA: TGTGCCAGCAGCCCCGTCGGGGGGCGGACAGATACGCAGTATTTT

V: TRBV5-6
J: TRBJ2-5
size: few
D: -
CDR3: CASSWRSGPEETQYF
DNA: TGTGCCAGCAGCTGGAGATCCGGACCAGAAGAGACCCAGTACTTC

V: TRBV12-3/TRBV12-4
J: TRBJ2-7
size: few
D: -
CDR3: CASGIYEQYF
DNA: TGTGCCAGCGGAATTTACGAGCAGTACTTC

V: TRBV4-2
J: TRBJ1-2
size: -
D: TRBD1
CDR3: CASSPTGGGYTF
DNA: TGTGCCAGCAGCCCTACAGGGGGTGGCTACACCTTC